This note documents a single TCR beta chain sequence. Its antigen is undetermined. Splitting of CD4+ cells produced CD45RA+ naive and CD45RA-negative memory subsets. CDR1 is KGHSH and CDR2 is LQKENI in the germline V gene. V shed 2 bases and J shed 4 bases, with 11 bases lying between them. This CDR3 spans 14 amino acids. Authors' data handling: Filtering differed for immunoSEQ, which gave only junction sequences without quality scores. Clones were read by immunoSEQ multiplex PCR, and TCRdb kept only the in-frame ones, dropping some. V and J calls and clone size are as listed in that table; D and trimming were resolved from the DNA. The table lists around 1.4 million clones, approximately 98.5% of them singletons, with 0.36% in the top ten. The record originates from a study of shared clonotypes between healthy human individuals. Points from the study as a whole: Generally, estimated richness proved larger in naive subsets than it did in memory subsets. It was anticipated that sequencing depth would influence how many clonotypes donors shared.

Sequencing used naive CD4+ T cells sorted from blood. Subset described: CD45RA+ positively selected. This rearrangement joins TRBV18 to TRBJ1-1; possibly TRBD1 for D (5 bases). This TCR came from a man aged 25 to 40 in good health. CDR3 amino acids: CASSPGPGGTEAFF. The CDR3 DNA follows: TGTGCCAGCTCACCAGGACCTGGGGGCACTGAAGCTTTCTTT.